This TCR beta chain was recovered during a study of cytomegalovirus exposure and HLA in healthy donors. In germline, CDR1 is SGDLS, CDR2 YYNGEE. The CDR3 is 15 residues long. 13 Jbeta primers and 60 Vbeta primers were used for the PCR. The protocol was immunoSEQ multiplex PCR, while the TCRdb copy is restricted to in-frame clones and leaves out a portion. Of over 100,000 clones listed, 77% are singletons. The sequence derives from a middle-aged man in good health and CMV-seropositive. J is TRBJ2-5 and V is TRBV9, with D hard to call. The J call is doubtful: the DNA matches TRBJ2-7 better. Material for sequencing was PBMCs. DNA for the CDR3: TGTGCCAGCAGCAGCGACCACACCCAATTCGACGAGCAGTACTTC. Translation gives CASSSDHTQFDEQYF.